This entry lists 6 T cell receptor beta chains sequenced from one sample in a study of OX40 agonist ivuxolimab in advanced cancers. TCRdb's table, derived via immunoSEQ multiplex PCR, lists solely in-frame clones and lacks some. In the table there are roughly 58,000 clones, 93% of which are singletons. The source was CD4+ or CD8+ T cells sorted from blood, collected in a trial of the OX40 agonist ivuxolimab. The receptors derive from an adult with an advanced solid tumor such as melanoma, head and neck, liver or kidney cancer.

This chain joins TRBV9 and TRBJ2-1; D is possibly TRBD1 (6 bases). CDR1 and CDR2 (germline): SGDLS, YYNGEE. The length of the CDR3 is 14 residues. Deletions cut 4 bases from V and 2 bases from J, with 10 bases between. The CDR3 protein is CASSQGHPYNEQFF. The DNA for the CDR3 is TGTGCCAGCAGCCAGGGACATCCCTACAATGAGCAGTTCTTC.

The chain couples TRBV23-1 to TRBJ2-5; TRBD1 is a possible D gene (5 bases). Near its end, the DNA agrees better with TRBJ2-7, so the J call may be wrong. TRBV23-1 is labeled an ORF, and its function is uncertain. This CDR3 has 15 residues. CDR3 amino acids: CASSPVRCRAYEQYF. The CDR3 nucleotides read TGCGCCAGCAGTCCAGTACGATGCAGGGCCTACGAGCAGTACTTC.

The genes are TRBV19 and TRBJ2-1; 9 positions agree with TRBD2. Trimming at V came to 10 bases and at J to 8 bases, leaving 12 bases not matched to a gene. Germline V gives CDR1 LNHDA, CDR2 SQIVND (reference sequence). The CDR3 extends over 14 amino acids. CDR3 nucleotide sequence: TGTGCCACCCAGCGGGAGGCCCTTATCGATGAGCAGTTCTTC. Residues: CATQREALIDEQFF.

The chain is built from TRBV13 and TRBJ2-7; unclear D gene. This CDR3 is 12 amino acids long. V gave up 4 bases and J gave up 4 bases, with 8 bases separating them. Germline CDR1 and CDR2: PRHDT and FYEKMQ (reference sequence). This chain's CDR3 is CASSYSRYEQYF. The CDR3 coding sequence is TGTGCCAGCAGCTACAGCCGGTACGAGCAGTACTTC.

The chain is built from TRBV4-3 and TRBJ2-7; 8 bases fit TRBD2. V was clipped by 0 bases and J by 12 bases; unmatched bases: 10. CDR3 length: 14 residues. Germline loops: CDR1 LGHNA, CDR2 YSLEER. CDR3 DNA sequence: TGCGCCAGCAGCCAAGATGCCAGCGGGAGTGTATCGTACTTC. This sequence encodes CASSQDASGSVSYF.

The chain joins TRBV2 to TRBJ2-1; 8 nucleotides align to TRBD2. Germline CDR1 SNHLY, CDR2 FYNNEI. V dropped 2 bases and J dropped 0; count of bases not matched to a gene: 6. This CDR3 is 17 amino acids long. CDR3 region: CASSESGSGASYNEQFF. CDR3 nucleotide sequence: TGTGCCAGCAGTGAATCGGGTAGCGGGGCCTCCTACAATGAGCAGTTCTTC.